This T cell receptor (beta chain) is from a study of siplizumab effects on memory and regulatory T cells (dated by TCRdb to between 2018 and 2021). Background on the whole study: The study examined how the anti-CD2 antibody siplizumab affects alloreactive T-cell subsets in allogeneic mixed lymphocyte reactions built from human PBMCs. Study-wide findings and limitations: For roughly 75-97% of proliferating CD4+ or CD8+ clones, no naive or memory phenotype could be assigned. In reactions with siplizumab, an average of about 62% of mappable alloreactive CD4+ clones were Treg-derived, compared with 25% to 30% in control reactions. The cumulative frequency of alloreactive sequences traceable to unstimulated CD4+ memory T cells was significantly reduced by siplizumab. Because sequences below about 10^-5 frequency were poorly captured, only a minor fraction of alloreactive clones could be mapped to unstimulated subsets. Unstimulated naive T cells appeared more diverse than memory T cells, and naive cells seemed to contribute substantially to the alloresponse. No functional confirmation was obtained for the suppressive function of proliferating Tregs from siplizumab cultures.

Library generation was performed with the immunoSEQ multiplex PCR assay. Approximately 93,000 TCR templates per sample were assayed by the deep sequencing platform. Genomic DNA extracted from sorted T cells was used for TCRbeta CDR3 sequencing. On the authors' methods: The R programming language was used for clonal analysis of the TCRbeta CDR3 data. Alloreactive CD4+ and CD8+ clones were identified by comparing unstimulated samples to CFSE-low samples taken after the reaction. Regulatory or non-regulatory origin of alloreactive CD4+ clones was assigned by matching sequences to the sorted unstimulated Treg and non-Treg repertoires. The source is immuneACCESS, and TCRdb retained only in-frame sequences with V and J called. Part of the clones is not carried over; for the studies checked, unresolved V genes explain less than half of this, and the remainder is unexplained. The V and J calls and clone size come from that table; D and trimming were worked out from the DNA. The sample table lists about 100,000 clones, approximately 92% of them with a count of one. The ten largest clones take up just over 2.5% of the sample.

This clone has a handful of counts. Its antigen is not yet known. No base quality information exists; no much larger clone differs at one position. TCRbeta CDR3 sequencing was performed on sorted unstimulated T cells and on proliferating T cells recovered from mixed lymphocyte reactions. Fresh whole blood from nine to eleven HLA-typed healthy donors was used to isolate PBMCs. According to the germline V gene (reference sequence), CDR1 reads MNHEY and CDR2 reads SMNVEV. CDR3 length: 15 amino acids, cysteine to phenylalanine. Only the CDR3 region is kept as DNA, spanning 45 bases read in frame from base 1. V trim: 2 bases; J trim: 9 bases; unmatched bases: 12.

The clonotype originates from a human donor in good health. Some clones in this sample may be carry-over from other donors' samples. The sample taken for sequencing was CD4+ T cells sorted from blood. The chain is encoded by TRBV27 joined to TRBJ2-7, with 8 bases aligning to TRBD2. The encoded CDR3 is CASSLQAGALTMQYF. The DNA sequence is as follows: TGTGCCAGCAGTTTACAAGCGGGAGCTTTAACGATGCAGTACTTC.